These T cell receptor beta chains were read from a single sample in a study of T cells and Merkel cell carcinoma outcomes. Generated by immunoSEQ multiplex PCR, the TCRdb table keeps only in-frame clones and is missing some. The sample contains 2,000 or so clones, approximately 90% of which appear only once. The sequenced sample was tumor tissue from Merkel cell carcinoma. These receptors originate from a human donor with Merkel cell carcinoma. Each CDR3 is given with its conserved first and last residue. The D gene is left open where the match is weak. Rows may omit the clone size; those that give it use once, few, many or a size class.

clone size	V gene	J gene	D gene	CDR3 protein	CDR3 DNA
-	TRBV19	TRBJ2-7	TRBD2	CASSGLGLAGYEQYF	TGTGCCAGTAGTGGCTTGGGACTAGCGGGATACGAGCAGTACTTC
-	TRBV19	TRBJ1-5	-	CATATVRGNQPQHF	TGTGCCACCGCGACAGTTCGCGGCAATCAGCCCCAGCATTTT
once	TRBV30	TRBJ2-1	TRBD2	CAWSAVGRAANEQFF	TGTGCCTGGAGTGCTGTCGGGAGGGCCGCAAATGAGCAGTTCTTC
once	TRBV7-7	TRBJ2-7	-	CASRAREQYF	TGTGCTAGCAGAGCCCGCGAGCAGTACTTC
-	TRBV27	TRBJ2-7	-	CASSRPGQGAYEQYF	TGTGCCAGCAGCCGTCCGGGCCAAGGGGCGTATGAGCAGTACTTC
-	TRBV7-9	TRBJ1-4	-	CASSLGWGEKLFF	TGTGCCAGCAGCTTGGGATGGGGGGAAAAACTGTTTTTT
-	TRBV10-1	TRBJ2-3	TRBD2	CASSSSGASTDTQYF	TGCGCCAGCAGTTCTAGCGGGGCCAGCACAGATACGCAGTATTTT
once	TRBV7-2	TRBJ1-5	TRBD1	CASSPRQGPNQPQHF	TGTGCCAGCAGCCCCCGACAGGGACCGAATCAGCCCCAGCATTTT
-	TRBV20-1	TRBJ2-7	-	CSAGGPYEQYF	TGCAGTGCTGGGGGCCCCTACGAGCAGTACTTC
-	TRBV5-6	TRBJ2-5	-	CASSTSRDPGGSQYF	TGTGCCAGCAGTACAAGCCGGGACCCTGGGGGGTCCCAGTACTTC
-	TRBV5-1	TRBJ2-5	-	CASSLGTRKETQYF	TGCGCCAGCAGCTTGGGGACGAGGAAAGAGACCCAGTACTTC
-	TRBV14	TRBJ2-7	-	CASSQETAVSYEQYF	TGTGCCAGCAGCCAAGAGACAGCCGTCTCCTACGAGCAGTACTTC
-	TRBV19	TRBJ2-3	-	CASSIQGSTDTQYF	TGTGCCAGTAGTATACAGGGCAGCACAGATACGCAGTATTTT
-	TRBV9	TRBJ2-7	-	CASSVVSGEETYEQYF	TGTGCCAGCAGCGTGGTCTCGGGGGAAGAAACCTACGAGCAGTACTTC
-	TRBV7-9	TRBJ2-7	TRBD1	CASSPGQGTAYEQYF	TGTGCCAGCAGCCCGGGACAGGGAACCGCCTACGAGCAGTACTTC
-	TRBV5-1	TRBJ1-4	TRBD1	CASSLGVTGVNEKLFF	TGCGCCAGCAGCTTGGGTGTGACAGGGGTTAATGAAAAACTGTTTTTT
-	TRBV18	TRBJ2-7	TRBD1	CASSSLAGTDTYEQYF	TGTGCCAGCTCATCGCTTGCCGGGACAGACACCTACGAGCAGTACTTC
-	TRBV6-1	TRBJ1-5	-	CASSERQASNQPQHF	TGTGCCAGCAGTGAAAGGCAGGCTAGCAATCAGCCCCAGCATTTT
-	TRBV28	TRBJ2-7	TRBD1	CASMPTGYYEQYF	TGTGCCAGCATGCCGACAGGGTATTACGAGCAGTACTTC
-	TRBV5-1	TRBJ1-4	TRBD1	CASSRSGSGGEKLFF	TGCGCCAGCAGCCGGTCCGGCTCAGGGGGTGAAAAACTGTTTTTT
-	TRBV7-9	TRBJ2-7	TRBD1	CASSLRQGAHEQYF	TGTGCCAGCAGCTTGAGGCAGGGGGCCCACGAGCAGTACTTC
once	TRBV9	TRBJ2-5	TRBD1	CASSSGQFEETQYF	TGTGCCAGCAGCTCGGGACAGTTCGAAGAGACCCAGTACTTC
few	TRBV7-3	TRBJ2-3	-	CASSPDRAGTDTQYF	TGTGCCAGCAGCCCGGATAGAGCCGGCACAGATACGCAGTATTTT
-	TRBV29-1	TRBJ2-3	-	CSILTGFGTDTQYF	TGCAGCATTCTGACGGGGTTCGGCACAGATACGCAGTATTTT
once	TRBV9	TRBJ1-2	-	CASSARGSYGYTF	TGTGCCAGCAGCGCAAGGGGCTCCTATGGCTACACCTTC
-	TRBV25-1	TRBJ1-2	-	CASKDDGYTF	TGTGCCAGCAAGGACGATGGCTACACCTTC
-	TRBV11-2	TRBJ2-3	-	CASSPPPGDTQYF	TGTGCCAGCAGCCCGCCTCCCGGGGATACGCAGTATTTT
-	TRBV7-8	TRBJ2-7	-	CASSEQTTAPYEQYF	TGTGCCAGCAGCGAGCAAACGACAGCCCCCTACGAGCAGTACTTC
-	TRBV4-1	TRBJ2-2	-	CASSQEDGGAGRGELFF	TGCGCCAGCAGCCAAGAAGATGGGGGGGCCGGTAGAGGGGAGCTGTTTTTT
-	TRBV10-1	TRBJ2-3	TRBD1	CASSEGQGGTDTQYF	TGCGCCAGCAGTGAAGGACAGGGGGGCACAGATACGCAGTATTTT
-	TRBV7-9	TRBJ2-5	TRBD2	CASSSSGRRETQYF	TGTGCCAGCAGCTCCAGCGGGAGAAGGGAGACCCAGTACTTC
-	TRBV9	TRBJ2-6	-	CASSEGGAGANVLTF	TGTGCCAGCAGTGAGGGGGGCGCTGGGGCCAACGTCCTGACTTTC
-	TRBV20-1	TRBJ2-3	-	CSASGTDTQYF	TGCAGTGCTAGCGGCACAGATACGCAGTATTTT
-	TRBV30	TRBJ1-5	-	CAWSYIGIQHF	TGTGCCTGGAGTTATATCGGGATTCAGCATTTT
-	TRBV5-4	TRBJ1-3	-	CASSPAGGTGNTIYF	TGTGCCAGCAGCCCGGCGGGGGGAACTGGAAACACCATATATTTT
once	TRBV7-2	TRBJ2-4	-	CASSDLQGPQNIQYF	TGTGCCAGCAGCGACCTACAGGGACCCCAAAACATTCAGTACTTC
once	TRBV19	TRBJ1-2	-	CASSLAGLGYGYTF	TGTGCCAGTAGCCTGGCGGGCCTTGGCTATGGCTACACCTTC
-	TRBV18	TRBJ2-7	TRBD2	CASSPLPIRGGSSYEQYF	TGTGCCAGCTCACCACTCCCAATCCGCGGCGGGAGCTCCTACGAGCAGTACTTC
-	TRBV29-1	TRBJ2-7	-	CSASPRGGADEQYF	TGCAGCGCCTCACCCAGGGGGGGTGCGGACGAGCAGTACTTC
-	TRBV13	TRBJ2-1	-	CASNGGGGEQFF	TGTGCCAGCAACGGAGGGGGTGGTGAGCAGTTCTTC
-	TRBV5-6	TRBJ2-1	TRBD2	CASSHTGLADYNEQFF	TGTGCCAGCAGCCATACCGGACTAGCGGATTACAATGAGCAGTTCTTC
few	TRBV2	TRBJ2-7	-	CASRASHYEQYF	TGTGCCAGCCGGGCCAGTCACTACGAGCAGTACTTC
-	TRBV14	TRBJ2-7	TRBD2	CASSFSGGASYEQYF	TGTGCCAGCAGCTTTAGCGGGGGGGCCTCCTACGAGCAGTACTTC
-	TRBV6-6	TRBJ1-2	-	CASTRDLGMGYTF	TGTGCCAGCACCCGGGACCTTGGGATGGGCTACACCTTC
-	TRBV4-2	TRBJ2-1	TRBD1	CASSPRDRGVEQFF	TGTGCCAGCAGCCCACGGGACAGGGGGGTTGAGCAGTTCTTC
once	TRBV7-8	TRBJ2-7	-	CASSPQGGYYEQYF	TGTGCCAGCAGCCCCCAGGGCGGCTACTACGAGCAGTACTTC
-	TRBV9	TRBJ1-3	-	CASSLDALQAIYF	TGTGCCAGCAGCTTAGATGCTTTGCAGGCCATATATTTT
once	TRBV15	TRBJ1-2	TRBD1	CATSRVTGYGYTF	TGTGCCACCAGCAGAGTGACAGGGTATGGCTACACCTTC
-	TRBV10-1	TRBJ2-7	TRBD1	CASGDRGIGEQYF	TGCGCCAGCGGGGACAGGGGGATTGGGGAGCAGTACTTC
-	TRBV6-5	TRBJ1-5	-	CASSVGGANQPQHF	TGTGCCAGCAGTGTAGGGGGGGCAAATCAGCCCCAGCATTTT
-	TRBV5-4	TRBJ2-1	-	CASSPTGTGSYNEQFF	TGTGCCAGCAGCCCAACCGGGACGGGCTCCTACAATGAGCAGTTCTTC
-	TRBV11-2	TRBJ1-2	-	CASSTVLSPPYGYTF	TGTGCCAGCAGCACTGTTTTGTCCCCCCCCTATGGCTACACCTTC
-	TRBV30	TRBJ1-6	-	CAWSGIRNPPLHF	TGTGCCTGGAGTGGAATTCGTAATCCACCCCTCCACTTT
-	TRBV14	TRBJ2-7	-	CASSHPGARWEQYF	TGTGCCAGCAGCCATCCGGGGGCCAGATGGGAGCAGTACTTC
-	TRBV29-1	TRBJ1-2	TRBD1	CSVQTGGRGYTF	TGCAGCGTTCAAACAGGGGGCAGGGGCTACACCTTC
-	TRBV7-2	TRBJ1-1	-	CASSLEGQTEAFF	TGTGCCAGCAGCTTAGAAGGTCAAACTGAAGCTTTCTTT
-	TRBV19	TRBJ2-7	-	CATGPDRRYEQYF	TGTGCCACCGGCCCTGACAGGCGCTACGAGCAGTACTTC